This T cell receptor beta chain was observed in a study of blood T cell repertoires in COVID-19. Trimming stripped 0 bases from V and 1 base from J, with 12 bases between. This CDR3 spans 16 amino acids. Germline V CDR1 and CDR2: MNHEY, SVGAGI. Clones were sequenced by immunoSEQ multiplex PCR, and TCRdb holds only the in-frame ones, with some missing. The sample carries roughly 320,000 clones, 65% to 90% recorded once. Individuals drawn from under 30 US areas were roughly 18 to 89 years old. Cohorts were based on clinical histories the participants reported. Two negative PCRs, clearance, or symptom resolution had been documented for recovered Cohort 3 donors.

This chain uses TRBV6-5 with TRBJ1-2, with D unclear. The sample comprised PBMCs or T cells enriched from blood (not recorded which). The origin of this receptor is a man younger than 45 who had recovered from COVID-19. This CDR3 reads CASSYSITEGNYGYTF. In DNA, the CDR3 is TGTGCCAGCAGTTACTCGATAACAGAGGGTAACTATGGCTACACCTTC.